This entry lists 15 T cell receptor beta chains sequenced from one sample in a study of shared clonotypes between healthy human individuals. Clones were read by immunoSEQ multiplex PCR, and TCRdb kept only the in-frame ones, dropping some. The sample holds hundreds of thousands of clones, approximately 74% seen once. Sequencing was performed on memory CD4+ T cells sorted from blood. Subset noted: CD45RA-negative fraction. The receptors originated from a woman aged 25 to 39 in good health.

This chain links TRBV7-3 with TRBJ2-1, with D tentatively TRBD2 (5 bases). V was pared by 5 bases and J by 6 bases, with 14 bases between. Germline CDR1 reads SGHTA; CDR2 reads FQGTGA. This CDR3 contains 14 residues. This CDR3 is CASSRWTDGNEQFF. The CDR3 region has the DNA TGTGCCAGCAGCCGTTGGACTGATGGCAATGAGCAGTTCTTC.

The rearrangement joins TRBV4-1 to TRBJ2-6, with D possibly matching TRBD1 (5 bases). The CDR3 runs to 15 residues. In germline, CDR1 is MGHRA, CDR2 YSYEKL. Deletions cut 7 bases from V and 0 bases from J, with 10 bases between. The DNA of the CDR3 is TGCGCCAGCACTCAGGGCATCTCTGGGGCCAACGTCCTGACTTTC. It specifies CASTQGISGANVLTF.

Written as DNA, the CDR3 is TGTGCCAGCATACAGGCATATAGCAATCAGCCCCAGCATTTT. Translation: CASIQAYSNQPQHF. This chain uses TRBV28 with TRBJ1-5; possible D gene TRBD1, 5 bases. The CDR3 has 14 residues. Trimming took off 7 bases at V and 0 bases at J, with 10 bases between the two ends. The germline V gene has CDR1 MDHEN and CDR2 SYDVKM.

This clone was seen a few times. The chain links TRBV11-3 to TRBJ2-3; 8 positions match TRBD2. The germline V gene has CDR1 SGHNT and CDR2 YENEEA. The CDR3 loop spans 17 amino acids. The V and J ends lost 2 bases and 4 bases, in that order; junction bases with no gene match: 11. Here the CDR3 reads CASSLSAVAGLADTQYF. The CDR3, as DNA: TGTGCCAGCAGCTTAAGTGCGGTAGCGGGGCTTGCAGATACGCAGTATTTT.

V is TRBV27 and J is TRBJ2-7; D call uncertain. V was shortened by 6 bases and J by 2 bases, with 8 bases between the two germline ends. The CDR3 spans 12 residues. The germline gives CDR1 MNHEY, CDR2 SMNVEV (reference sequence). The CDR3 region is CASSMSPYEQYF. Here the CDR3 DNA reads TGTGCCAGCAGCATGTCCCCCTACGAGCAGTACTTC.

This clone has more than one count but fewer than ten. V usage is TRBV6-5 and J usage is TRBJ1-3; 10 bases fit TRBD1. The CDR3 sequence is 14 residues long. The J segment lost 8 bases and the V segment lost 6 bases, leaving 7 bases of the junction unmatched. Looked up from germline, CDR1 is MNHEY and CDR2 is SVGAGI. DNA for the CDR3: TGTGCCAGCAGAGTGACAGGGGGCGCCTACACCATATATTTT. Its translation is CASRVTGGAYTIYF.

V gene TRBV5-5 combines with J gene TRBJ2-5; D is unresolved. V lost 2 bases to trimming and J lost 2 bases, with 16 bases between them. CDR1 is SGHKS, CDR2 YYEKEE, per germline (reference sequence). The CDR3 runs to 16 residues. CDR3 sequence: CASSLVLSSVQETQYF. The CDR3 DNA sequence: TGTGCCAGCAGCTTAGTTCTCTCGTCGGTTCAAGAGACCCAGTACTTC.

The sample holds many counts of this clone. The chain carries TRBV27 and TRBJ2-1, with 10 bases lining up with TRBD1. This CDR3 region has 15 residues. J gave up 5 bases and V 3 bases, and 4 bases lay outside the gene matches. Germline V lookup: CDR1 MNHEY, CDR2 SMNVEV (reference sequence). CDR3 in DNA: TGTGCCAGCAGTTTTTGGGGACAGGGGAACAATGAGCAGTTCTTC. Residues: CASSFWGQGNNEQFF.

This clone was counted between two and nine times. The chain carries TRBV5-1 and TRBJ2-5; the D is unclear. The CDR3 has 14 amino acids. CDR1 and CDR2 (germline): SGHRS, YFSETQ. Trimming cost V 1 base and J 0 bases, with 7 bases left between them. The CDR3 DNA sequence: TGCGCCAGCAGCTTGCGGACGGACCAAGAGACCCAGTACTTC. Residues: CASSLRTDQETQYF.

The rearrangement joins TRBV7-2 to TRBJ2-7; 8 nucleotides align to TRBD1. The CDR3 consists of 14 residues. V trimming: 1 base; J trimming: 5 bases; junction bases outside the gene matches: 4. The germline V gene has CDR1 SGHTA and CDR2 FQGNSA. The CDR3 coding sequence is TGTGCCAGCAGCTTAGGGACCAGGGGGCACGAGCAGTACTTC. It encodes CASSLGTRGHEQYF.

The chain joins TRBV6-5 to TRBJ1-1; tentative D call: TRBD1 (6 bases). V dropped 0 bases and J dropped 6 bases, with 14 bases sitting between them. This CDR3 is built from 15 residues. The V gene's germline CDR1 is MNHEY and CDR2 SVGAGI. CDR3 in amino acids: CASSYSRQGSAEAFF. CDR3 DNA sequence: TGTGCCAGCAGTTACTCGAGGCAGGGGAGTGCTGAAGCTTTCTTT.

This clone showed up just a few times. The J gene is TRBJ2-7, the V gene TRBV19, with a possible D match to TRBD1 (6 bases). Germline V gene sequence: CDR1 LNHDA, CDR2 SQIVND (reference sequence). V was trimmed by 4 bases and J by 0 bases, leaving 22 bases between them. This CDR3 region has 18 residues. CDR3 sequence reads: CASSTGSLGAPNSYEQYF. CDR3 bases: TGTGCCAGTAGTACGGGCTCTTTGGGGGCTCCTAACTCCTACGAGCAGTACTTC.

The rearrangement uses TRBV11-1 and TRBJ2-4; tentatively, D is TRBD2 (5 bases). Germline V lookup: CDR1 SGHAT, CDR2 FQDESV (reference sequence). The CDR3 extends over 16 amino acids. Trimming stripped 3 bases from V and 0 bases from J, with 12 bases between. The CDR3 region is CASSFGGTLAKNIQYF. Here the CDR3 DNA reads TGTGCCAGCAGCTTTGGAGGAACCCTAGCCAAAAACATTCAGTACTTC.

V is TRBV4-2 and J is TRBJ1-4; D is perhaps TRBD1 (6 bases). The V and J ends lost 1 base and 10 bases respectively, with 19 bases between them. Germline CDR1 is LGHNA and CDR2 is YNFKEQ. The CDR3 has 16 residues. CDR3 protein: CASSQVGPGEGRKLFF. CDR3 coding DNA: TGTGCCAGCAGCCAAGTAGGTCCAGGGGAAGGGAGAAAACTGTTTTTT.

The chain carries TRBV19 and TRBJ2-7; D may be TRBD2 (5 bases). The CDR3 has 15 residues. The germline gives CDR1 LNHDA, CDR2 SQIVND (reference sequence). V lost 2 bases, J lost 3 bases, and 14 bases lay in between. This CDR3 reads CASSIWSGNDYEQYF. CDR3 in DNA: TGTGCCAGTAGTATATGGTCGGGGAATGACTACGAGCAGTACTTC.